The source of this T cell receptor beta chain is a study of post-analysis software for immune sequencing data. The overall study: Recorded subtypes: relapsing-remitting, secondary progressive, progressive-relapsing; some patients unannotated. Study-level findings and limits: Four or five TRBV segments (TRBV5-6, TRBV5-1 and TRBV20-1 among them) occurred more frequently in patients than in controls.

The ends lost 1 base at V and 10 bases at J; junction bases unmatched: 6. Germline V gene data show CDR1 as SGHRS and CDR2 as YFSETQ. The CDR3 extends over 15 amino acids. Unique molecular identifiers were present in the TCR beta cDNA libraries. One entry per CDR3 protein results from TCRdb running MiXCR on the PCR reads. The table lists hundreds of thousands of distinct CDR3 sequences, approximately 50% of them singletons. This clonotype was seen more than once but under ten times. The antigen remains undetermined. The clonotype comes from a girl aged 10 to 17 with multiple sclerosis. This chain uses TRBV5-1 with TRBJ1-6; 9 nucleotides line up with TRBD1. Sequencing was done on a sample of blood. CDR3 DNA sequence: TGCGCCAGCAGCTTGTCGGGGACAGGGCGCTCACCCCTCCACTTT. This gives the protein CASSLSGTGRSPLHF.